The 22 T cell receptor beta chains below come from one sample, sequenced in a study of control samples from healthy donors and cancer patients. This table comes from immunoSEQ multiplex PCR, and its TCRdb copy is limited to in-frame clones, with some not included. The sample holds about 410,000 clones, 90% seen once. The sequenced sample consisted of PBMCs. The receptors were gathered from a man aged 35-49 years with head and neck cancer.

The chain is built from TRBV7-6 and TRBJ1-3, with TRBD1 matching over 9 bases. The CDR3 consists of 18 residues. Germline V lookup: CDR1 SGHVS, CDR2 FNYEAQ. The junction had 9 bases not matched to a gene; V was cut back by 2 bases and J by 1 base. This CDR3 reads CASSLSVQGAKSGNTIYF. For the CDR3, the DNA is TGTGCCAGCAGCTTAAGTGTACAGGGGGCGAAGTCTGGAAACACCATATATTTT. Combining the CDR3 with reference TRBV7-6 and TRBJ1-3 gives the whole variable domain GAGVSQSPRYKVTKRGQDVALRCDPISGHVSLYWYRQALGQGPEFLTYFNYEAQQDKSGLPNDRFSAERPEGSISTLTIQRTEQRDSAMYRCASSLSVQGAKSGNTIYFGEGSWLTVV.

This clone was counted between two and nine times. V is TRBV3-1 (or the pseudogene TRBV3-2) and J is TRBJ1-5; maybe TRBD1 (5 bases). Germline assignment: CDR1 LGHDT and CDR2 YNNKEL (reference sequence). This CDR3 spans 14 amino acids. The ends were cut back, 4 bases at V and 6 bases at J, with 13 bases in the middle. CDR3 sequence (DNA): TGTGCCAGCAGCCTCCAGGGCGCGAGTCAGCCCCAGCATTTT. This encodes CASSLQGASQPQHF.

The chain combines TRBV29-1 with TRBJ1-3; 7 positions match TRBD1. This CDR3 comprises 15 residues. Per the germline V gene, CDR1 is SQVTM and CDR2 is ANQGSEA. Trimming at V came to 0 bases and at J to 3 bases, leaving 5 bases not matched to a gene. The CDR3 DNA reads TGCAGCGTTGAAGACAGGGGGTTTTTTGGAAACACCATATATTTT. It yields the protein CSVEDRGFFGNTIYF.

The CDR3 protein is CASNLLTGGNGNQPQHF. The CDR3 DNA follows: TGTGCCAGTAACCTATTGACAGGGGGCAATGGCAATCAGCCCCAGCATTTT. The V and J genes are TRBV19 and TRBJ1-5, with 10 bases matching TRBD1. The CDR3 runs to 17 residues. CDR1 and CDR2 from the germline V gene are LNHDA and SQIVND (reference sequence). The junction had 11 bases not matched to a gene; V was cut back by 7 bases and J by 2 bases.

This rearrangement joins TRBV29-1 to TRBJ1-1; TRBD1 matches 10 bases. The germline gives CDR1 SQVTM, CDR2 ANQGSEA. Trimming removed 1 base from V and 7 bases from J; junction bases left unmatched: 0. The CDR3 totals 12 residues. The CDR3 DNA reads TGCAGCGTTGAAGGGACAGGGGGTGAAGCTTTCTTT. It yields the protein CSVEGTGGEAFF.

This sequence joins TRBV24-1 and TRBJ2-7, with 8 bases matching TRBD2. This CDR3 is 15 amino acids long. Germline CDR1 and CDR2: KGHDR and SFDVKD. Trimming removed 9 bases from V and 4 bases from J; junction bases left unmatched: 13. The CDR3 here is CATSPGGGLLYEQYF. CDR3 nucleotides: TGTGCCACCTCCCCAGGCGGGGGGCTCTTATACGAGCAGTACTTC.

This chain links TRBV2 with TRBJ2-6; perhaps TRBD1 as D (6 bases). Trimming shortened V by 3 bases and J by 0 bases, and 18 bases separated the two germline ends. CDR3 length equals 19 residues. The germline gives CDR1 SNHLY, CDR2 FYNNEI. This CDR3 reads CASSDTVQGQPSGANVLTF. DNA of the CDR3: TGTGCCAGCAGTGATACAGTACAGGGTCAGCCCTCTGGGGCCAACGTCCTGACTTTC.

This clone was observed a single time. This sequence joins TRBV10-1 and TRBJ2-2; the D gene is possibly TRBD1 (6 bases). The germline V gene has CDR1 WNHNN and CDR2 SYGVQD (reference sequence). V lost 2 bases, J lost 5 bases, and 15 bases lay in between. CDR3 length: 16 amino acids. CDR3 coding DNA: TGCGCCAGCAGTGAGCCCGGCAGGGGCGGGACCGGGGAGCTGTTTTTT. It translates to CASSEPGRGGTGELFF.

The chain employs TRBV6-2 or TRBV6-3 and TRBJ2-3; 8 positions match TRBD2. J lost 6 bases, V lost 5 bases, and 10 bases had no gene match. This CDR3 region has 15 residues. The germline CDR1 and CDR2 sequences are MNHEY and SVGEGT. CDR3 nucleotide sequence: TGTGCCAGCAGTCCCGGGGGGGCCACGCGTGATACGCAGTATTTT. This encodes CASSPGGATRDTQYF.

CDR3 sequence reads: CASSLGTGGTQPQHF. CDR3 DNA sequence: TGTGCCAGCAGTTTAGGGACAGGGGGAACTCAGCCCCAGCATTTT. The J gene is TRBJ1-5, the V gene TRBV27, with 11 positions matching TRBD1. The CDR3 consists of 15 residues. V was pared by 2 bases and J by 6 bases, with 3 bases of the junction left unmatched. Germline loops: CDR1 MNHEY, CDR2 SMNVEV (reference sequence).

V gene TRBV6-5 combines with J gene TRBJ1-5; tentatively, D is TRBD1 (5 bases). This CDR3 region has 14 residues. Per the germline V gene, CDR1 is MNHEY and CDR2 is SVGAGI. V was pared by 9 bases and J by 3 bases, with 15 bases between. CDR3 bases: TGTGCCAGTACCCTGGCAGGGAACAATCAGCCCCAGCATTTT. It translates to CASTLAGNNQPQHF.

The chain has TRBV27 and TRBJ1-1; 7 bases map to TRBD1. Germline V gene data show CDR1 as MNHEY and CDR2 as SMNVEV (reference sequence). Unmatched junction bases numbered 15, after V lost 8 bases and J lost 9 bases. The length of the CDR3 is 14 residues. Here the CDR3 DNA reads TGTGCCAGCGCGACCAGGGGGGCAGGTGGTAAAGCTTTCTTT. Protein product: CASATRGAGGKAFF.

The chain links TRBV4-1 to TRBJ2-3; possibly TRBD2 for D (6 bases). V shed 0 bases and J shed 3 bases, with 7 bases lying between them. CDR3 length: 14 amino acids. Germline-derived CDR1 and CDR2 are MGHRA and YSYEKL. In DNA, the CDR3 is TGCGCCAGCAGCCAAGAACTAGCTACAGATACGCAGTATTTT. It translates to CASSQELATDTQYF.

This clone showed up just once. V is TRBV5-1 and J is TRBJ2-7, with 10 positions matching TRBD1. CDR1 and CDR2 (germline): SGHRS, YFSETQ. With 4 bases clipped from V and 2 bases from J, the junction kept 9 bases outside the gene matches. This CDR3 contains 16 residues. As DNA, the CDR3 is TGCGCCAGCAGCCCGAACCGACAGGGGGCCCCCTACGAGCAGTACTTC. Translated: CASSPNRQGAPYEQYF.

The chain combines TRBV7-3 with TRBJ2-2; perhaps TRBD1 as D (6 bases). The CDR3 extends over 14 amino acids. Germline V gene sequence: CDR1 SGHTA, CDR2 FQGTGA. The V end was cut by 5 bases, the J end by 9 bases, with 16 bases between. This CDR3 reads CASSRQGGQRELFF. The CDR3 bases are TGTGCCAGCAGCCGACAAGGGGGACAAAGGGAGCTGTTTTTT.

DNA for the CDR3: TGTGCCAGCAGAAGCGATTTGAACACTGAAGCTTTCTTT. Its protein is CASRSDLNTEAFF. The chain links TRBV9 to TRBJ1-1; D is uncertain. CDR1 and CDR2 from the germline V gene are SGDLS and YYNGEE. The V end lost 5 bases, the J end lost 0 bases, and 8 bases lay between the germline ends. The CDR3 runs 13 residues.

The J gene is TRBJ2-2, the V gene TRBV29-1; 11 nucleotides align to TRBD2. This CDR3 has 16 residues. With V trimmed by 4 bases and J by 5 bases, 9 bases remained unmatched. Germline-derived CDR1 and CDR2 are SQVTM and ANQGSEA. CDR3 DNA: TGCAGCGTTGGACTAGCGGGGCGGTCGGGGACCGGGGAGCTGTTTTTT. It encodes CSVGLAGRSGTGELFF.

The CDR3 reads CASSALDTGNTIYF. The CDR3 DNA follows: TGTGCCAGTAGTGCGCTTGATACTGGAAACACCATATATTTT. The chain uses TRBV19 and TRBJ1-3; no reliable D call. The CDR3 contains 14 residues. The V and J ends lost 5 bases and 2 bases respectively, with 10 bases between them. Germline V gene lookup returns CDR1 LNHDA and CDR2 SQIVND (reference sequence).

This sequence joins TRBV28 and TRBJ2-5, with 8 bases fitting TRBD1. Trimming removed 4 bases from V and 2 bases from J; junction bases left unmatched: 9. The CDR3 runs 16 residues. CDR1 MDHEN and CDR2 SYDVKM come from the germline V gene. CDR3 nucleotide sequence: TGTGCCAGCAGTTCCTGGACAGGGTTACTTCAAGAGACCCAGTACTTC. Amino acid sequence: CASSSWTGLLQETQYF.

The chain employs TRBV19 and TRBJ2-1; D is possibly TRBD2 (5 bases). Trimming stripped 4 bases from V and 7 bases from J, with 8 bases between. CDR1 is LNHDA, CDR2 SQIVND, per germline (reference sequence). The CDR3 loop spans 12 amino acids. The CDR3 bases are TGTGCCAGTAGTAGTCGGGGTAATGAGCAGTTCTTC. This encodes CASSSRGNEQFF. The entire variable domain, with the rest obtained from reference TRBV19 and TRBJ2-1, is as follows: DGGITQSPKYLFRKEGQNVTLSCEQNLNHDAMYWYRQDPGQGLRLIYYSQIVNDFQKGDIAEGYSVSREKKESFPLTVTSAQKNPTAFYLCASSSRGNEQFFGPGTRLTVL.

V gene TRBV18 combines with J gene TRBJ2-7, with 9 bases lining up with TRBD1. The CDR3 has 15 amino acids. Germline values: CDR1 KGHSH, CDR2 LQKENI. Germline trimming cut 3 bases from V and 2 bases from J; bases unmatched to any gene: 5. The CDR3 DNA is TGTGCCAGCTCACCTAGGACAGGGGAGGCCTACGAGCAGTACTTC. Its protein product is CASSPRTGEAYEQYF.

The V call is TRBV10-1, the J call TRBJ2-1, with D possibly being TRBD2 (7 bases). The V end was cut by 2 bases, the J end by 5 bases, with 10 bases between. The length of the CDR3 is 14 residues. The germline V gene encodes CDR1 WNHNN and CDR2 SYGVQD (reference sequence). This CDR3 reads CASSEAGANNEQFF. For the CDR3, the DNA is TGCGCCAGCAGTGAGGCGGGGGCTAACAATGAGCAGTTCTTC.